Given below is one T cell receptor beta chain in context. Its specificity is unknown. This specimen comes from a study of monozygotic twins with inflammatory bowel disease. Study-wide results and limits: Variability in patient repertoires may have come partly from differing immunosuppressive treatments.

TCRdb re-called the 5' RACE reads, yielding one record per CDR3 amino acid sequence without DNA. This sample contains around 150,000 distinct CDR3 sequences. The length of the CDR3 is 15 residues. Germline assignment: CDR1 SGHTA and CDR2 FQGNSA. Researchers isolated total RNA from whole blood without sorting T cells. The rearrangement links TRBV7-2 to TRBJ1-2. Sequenced: blood. The sequence came from a human donor with ulcerative colitis or Crohn's disease, or a healthy co-twin of an affected twin (not recorded which). This CDR3 reads CASSLMDGGDYGYTF.